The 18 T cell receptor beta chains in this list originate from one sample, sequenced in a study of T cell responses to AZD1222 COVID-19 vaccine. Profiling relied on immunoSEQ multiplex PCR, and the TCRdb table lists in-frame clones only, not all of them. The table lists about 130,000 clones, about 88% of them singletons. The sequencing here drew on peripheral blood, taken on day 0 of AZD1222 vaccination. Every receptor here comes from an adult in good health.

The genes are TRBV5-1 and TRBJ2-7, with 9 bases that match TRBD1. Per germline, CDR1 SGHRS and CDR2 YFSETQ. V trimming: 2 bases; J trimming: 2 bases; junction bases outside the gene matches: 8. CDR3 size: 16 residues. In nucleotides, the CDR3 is TGCGCCAGCAGCTTAACTACCGGGACAGGGACCTACGAGCAGTACTTC. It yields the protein CASSLTTGTGTYEQYF. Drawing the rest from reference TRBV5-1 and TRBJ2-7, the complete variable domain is KAGVTQTPRYLIKTRGQQVTLSCSPISGHRSVSWYQQTPGQGLQFLFEYFSETQRNKGNFPGRFSGRQFSNSRSEMNVSTLELGDSALYLCASSLTTGTGTYEQYFGPGTRLTVT.

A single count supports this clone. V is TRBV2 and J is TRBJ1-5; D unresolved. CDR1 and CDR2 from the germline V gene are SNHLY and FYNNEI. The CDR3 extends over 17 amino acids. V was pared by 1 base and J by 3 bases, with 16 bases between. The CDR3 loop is CASSEGAPEGLNQPQHF. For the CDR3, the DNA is TGTGCCAGCAGTGAAGGAGCCCCGGAGGGCCTCAATCAGCCCCAGCATTTT.

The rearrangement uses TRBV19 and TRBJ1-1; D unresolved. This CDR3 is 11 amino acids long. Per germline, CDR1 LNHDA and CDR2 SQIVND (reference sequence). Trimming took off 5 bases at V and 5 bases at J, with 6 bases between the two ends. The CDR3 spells CASSLGTEAFF. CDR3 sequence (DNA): TGTGCCAGTAGTCTGGGGACTGAAGCTTTCTTT.

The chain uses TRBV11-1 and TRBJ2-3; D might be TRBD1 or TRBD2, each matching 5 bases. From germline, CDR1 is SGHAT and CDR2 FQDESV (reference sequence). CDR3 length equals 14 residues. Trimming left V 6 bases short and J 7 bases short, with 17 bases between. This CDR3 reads CASRTGLPGNTQYF. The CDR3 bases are TGTGCCAGCAGGACGGGGCTACCTGGCAATACGCAGTATTTT.

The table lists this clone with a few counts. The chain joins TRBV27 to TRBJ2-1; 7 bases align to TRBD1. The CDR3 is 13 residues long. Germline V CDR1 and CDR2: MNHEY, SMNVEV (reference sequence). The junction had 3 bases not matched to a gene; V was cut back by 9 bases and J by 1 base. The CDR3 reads CASGTASYNEQFF. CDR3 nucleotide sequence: TGTGCCAGTGGGACAGCTTCCTACAATGAGCAGTTCTTC.

CDR3 sequence reads: CASSRGQHQPQHF. The CDR3 DNA is TGTGCCAGCTCAAGGGGACAGCATCAGCCCCAGCATTTT. This chain connects TRBV18 to TRBJ1-5; 7 bases are a match to TRBD1. The ends lost 5 bases at V and 5 bases at J; junction bases unmatched: 3. Germline CDR1 and CDR2: KGHSH and LQKENI. CDR3 length: 13 residues.

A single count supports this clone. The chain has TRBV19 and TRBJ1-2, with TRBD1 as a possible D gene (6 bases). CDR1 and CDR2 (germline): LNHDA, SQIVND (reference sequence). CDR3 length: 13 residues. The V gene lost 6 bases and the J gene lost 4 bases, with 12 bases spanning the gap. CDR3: CASSTTGFYGYTF. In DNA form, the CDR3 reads TGTGCCAGTAGCACAACAGGGTTCTATGGCTACACCTTC.

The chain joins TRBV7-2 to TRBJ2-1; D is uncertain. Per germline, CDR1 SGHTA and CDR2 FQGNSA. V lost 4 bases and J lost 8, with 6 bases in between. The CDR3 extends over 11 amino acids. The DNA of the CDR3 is TGTGCCAGCAGCTCCGCGTATGAGCAGTTCTTC. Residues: CASSSAYEQFF. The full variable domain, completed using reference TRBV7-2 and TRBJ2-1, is GAGVSQSPSNKVTEKGKDVELRCDPISGHTALYWYRQSLGQGLEFLIYFQGNSAPDKSGLPSDRFSAERTGGSVSTLTIQRTQQEDSAVYLCASSSAYEQFFGPGTRLTVL.

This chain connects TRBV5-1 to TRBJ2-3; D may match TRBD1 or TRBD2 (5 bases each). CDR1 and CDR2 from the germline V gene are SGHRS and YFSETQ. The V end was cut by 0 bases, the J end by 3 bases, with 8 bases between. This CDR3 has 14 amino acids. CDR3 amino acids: CASSLAWGTDTQYF. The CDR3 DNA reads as TGCGCCAGCAGCTTGGCTTGGGGGACAGATACGCAGTATTTT.

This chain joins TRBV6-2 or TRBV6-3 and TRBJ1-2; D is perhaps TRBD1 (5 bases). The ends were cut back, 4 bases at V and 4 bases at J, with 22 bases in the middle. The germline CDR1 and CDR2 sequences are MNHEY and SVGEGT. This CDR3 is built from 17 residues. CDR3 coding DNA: TGTGCCAGCAGTTCCCAGGGACCGAATTTATCCCTCTATGGCTACACCTTC. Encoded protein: CASSSQGPNLSLYGYTF.

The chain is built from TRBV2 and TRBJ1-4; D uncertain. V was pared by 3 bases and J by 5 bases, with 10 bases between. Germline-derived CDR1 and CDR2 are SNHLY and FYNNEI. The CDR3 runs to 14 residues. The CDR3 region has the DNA TGTGCCAGCAGTGAGAGGCAGCCCAATGAAAAACTGTTTTTT. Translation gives CASSERQPNEKLFF.

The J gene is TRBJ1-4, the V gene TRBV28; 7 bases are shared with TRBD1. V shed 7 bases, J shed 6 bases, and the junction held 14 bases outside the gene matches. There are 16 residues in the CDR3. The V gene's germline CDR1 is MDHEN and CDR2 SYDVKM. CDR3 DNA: TGTGCCAGCAAAACTGCCGCAGGGGGAGGGGATGAAAAACTGTTTTTT. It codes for CASKTAAGGGDEKLFF.

The CDR3 here is CASSYSKGLAYEQYF. In nucleotides, the CDR3 is TGTGCCAGCAGTTACTCGAAAGGACTAGCCTACGAGCAGTACTTC. The chain uses TRBV6-5 and TRBJ2-7; 7 bases match TRBD2. Germline V gene lookup returns CDR1 MNHEY and CDR2 SVGAGI. Trimming cost V 0 bases and J 2 bases; bases outside gene matches: 4. The CDR3 is 15 residues long.

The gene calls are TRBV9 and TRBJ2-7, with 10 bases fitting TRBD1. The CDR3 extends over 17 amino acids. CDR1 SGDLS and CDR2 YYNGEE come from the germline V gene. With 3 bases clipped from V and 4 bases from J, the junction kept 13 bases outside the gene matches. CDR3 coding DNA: TGTGCCAGCAGCGACCCCCGTCGGGGACAGGGGTCGTACGAGCAGTACTTC. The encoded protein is CASSDPRRGQGSYEQYF.

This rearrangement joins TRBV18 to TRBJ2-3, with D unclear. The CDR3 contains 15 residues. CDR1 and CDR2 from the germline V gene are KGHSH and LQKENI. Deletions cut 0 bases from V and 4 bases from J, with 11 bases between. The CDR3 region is CASSPPSQPSDTQYF. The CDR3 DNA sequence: TGTGCCAGCTCACCACCAAGCCAGCCCTCAGATACGCAGTATTTT.

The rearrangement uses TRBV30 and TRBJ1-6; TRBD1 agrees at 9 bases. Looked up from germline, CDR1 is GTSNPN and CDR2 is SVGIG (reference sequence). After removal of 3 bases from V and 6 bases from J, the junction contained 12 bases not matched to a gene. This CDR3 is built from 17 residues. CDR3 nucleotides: TGTGCCTGGAGACCCAGGGGCGGGACAGGGATTAATTCACCCCTCCACTTT. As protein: CAWRPRGGTGINSPLHF.

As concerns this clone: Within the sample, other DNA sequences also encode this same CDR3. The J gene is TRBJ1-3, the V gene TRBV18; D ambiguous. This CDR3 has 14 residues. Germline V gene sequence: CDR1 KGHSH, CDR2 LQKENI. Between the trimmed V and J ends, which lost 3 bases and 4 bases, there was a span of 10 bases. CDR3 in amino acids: CASSPEGTGNTIYF. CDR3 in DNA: TGTGCCAGCTCACCTGAGGGAACCGGAAACACCATATATTTT. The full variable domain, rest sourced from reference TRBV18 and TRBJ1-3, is NAGVMQNPRHLVRRRGQEARLRCSPMKGHSHVYWYRQLPEEGLKFMVYLQKENIIDESGMPKERFSAEFPKEGPSILRIQQVVRGDSAAYFCASSPEGTGNTIYFGEGSWLTVV.

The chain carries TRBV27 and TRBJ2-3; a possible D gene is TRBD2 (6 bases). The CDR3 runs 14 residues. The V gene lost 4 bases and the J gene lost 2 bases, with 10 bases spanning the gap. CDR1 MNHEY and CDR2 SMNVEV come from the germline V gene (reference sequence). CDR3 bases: TGTGCCAGCAGTTGGGGGGAATACACAGATACGCAGTATTTT. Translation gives CASSWGEYTDTQYF.